This section outlines one TCR beta chain sequence together with its context. Its specificity is not known. The sample originates from a study of Tregs in tolerant kidney transplant recipients. The CDR3 length is 14 residues. Study results and caveats: Few patients were studied, so findings need validation in larger groups.

Clones were sequenced by immunoSEQ multiplex PCR, and TCRdb holds only the in-frame ones, with some missing. This sample has about 240,000 clones, with more than 65% found just once. Sequencing was performed on CD4+ T cells from blood. The sequence was collected from a human donor in good health. This chain uses TRBV21-1 with TRBJ2-7; no DNA check was done on the table's D call, TRBD1. TRBV21-1 is termed a pseudogene. CDR3 nucleotide sequence: TGTGCCAGCAGCGACGGGGACAGGGGGGGAGAGCAGTACTTC. Encoded protein: CASSDGDRGGEQYF.